The source of this T cell receptor (beta chain) is a study of OX40 agonist ivuxolimab in advanced cancers. The CDR3 is 14 residues long. Germline V gene data show CDR1 as SGHNT and CDR2 as YENEEA. V was cut by 7 bases and J by 1 base, with 13 bases left in between. The protocol was immunoSEQ multiplex PCR, while the TCRdb copy is restricted to in-frame clones and leaves out a portion. The data hold hundreds of clones, with 90% to 95% observed a single time. V is TRBV11-3 and J is TRBJ1-1; no definite D call. This material was collected in a trial of the OX40 agonist ivuxolimab. The sequence came from an adult with an advanced solid tumor such as melanoma, head and neck, liver or kidney cancer. Here the CDR3 DNA reads TGTGCCAGCATCAAGGTGGATTGGAACACTGAAGCTTTCTTT. It specifies CASIKVDWNTEAFF.